This TCR beta chain was sequenced for a study of CXCR3-negative and CXCR3-positive naive CD8 T cells. About the research overall: The libraries yielded about 135 million TRB reads, about 1.5 +/- 0.3 million each.

Whole-study findings and limits: Naive CXCR3-negative and CXCR3-positive cells had similar TRBV-TRBJ usage; memory differed. Hydrophobicity of TRB CDR3s was greater in CXCR3-positive naive cells than in CXCR3-negative naive cells. Surface CD5 matched across naive subsets, and TRB CDR3 properties served to infer TCR strength.

A CD45RO-CCR7+CD27+CD95- profile was what naive CD8+ T cells displayed. Concerning this clonotype: The antigen remains unidentified.

This CDR3 has 16 residues. The germline V gene has CDR1 SGHDN and CDR2 FVKESK. The authors made the TRB cDNA libraries by 5' RACE using UMI labels. TCRdb reprocessed the 5' RACE reads and keeps a single row for each CDR3 protein, giving no DNA. The repertoire table contains some 150,000 distinct CDR3 sequences. Material: naive CXCR3+ CD8+ T cells from blood. Subset specified: CD45RO-CCR7+CD27+CD95- naive CD8+ T cells expressing CXCR3 (TNR3+). V gene TRBV14 combines with J gene TRBJ2-3. The origin of this receptor is a human donor in good health. Some clones in this sample may be carry-over from other donors' samples. This CDR3 is CASSQELAWDTDTQYF. The full variable domain, its missing parts supplied by reference TRBV14 and TRBJ2-3, is EAGVTQFPSHSVIEKGQTVTLRCDPISGHDNLYWYRRVMGKEIKFLLHFVKESKQDESGMPNNRFLAERTGGTYSTLKVQPAELEDSGVYFCASSQELAWDTDTQYFGPGTRLTVL.